These 19 T cell receptor beta chains came from one sample sequenced in a study of shared clonotypes between healthy human individuals. The protocol was immunoSEQ multiplex PCR, while the TCRdb copy is restricted to in-frame clones and leaves out a portion. Of hundreds of thousands of clones detected, about 95% appear once; the ten largest clones hold approximately 0.12%. Positive CCR7 selection of CD45RO-negative cells yielded the naive CD8 cells, and terminally differentiated effector memory CD45RA+ cells were excluded. Material for sequencing was naive CD8+ T cells sorted from blood. The receptors were sampled from a woman in her 30s in good health.

The chain links TRBV28 to TRBJ1-3; TRBD1 matches at 7 bases. V dropped 7 bases and J dropped 7; count of bases not matched to a gene: 13. Germline values: CDR1 MDHEN, CDR2 SYDVKM. This CDR3 has 15 amino acids. This CDR3 reads CASTSPRTGRNTIYF. The CDR3 bases are TGTGCCAGCACCTCCCCCCGGACAGGTCGGAACACCATATATTTT.

The chain uses TRBV28 and TRBJ2-5; TRBD1 agrees at 7 bases. The DNA end lines up better with TRBJ2-7; the J call may be wrong. CDR1 and CDR2 from the germline V gene are MDHEN and SYDVKM. The CDR3 spans 15 residues. CDR3 residues: CASSLVRGYSYEQYF. The CDR3 nucleotides read TGTGCCAGCAGTTTAGTCAGGGGGTACTCCTACGAGCAGTACTTC.

The rearrangement joins TRBV5-6 to TRBJ1-2; TRBD1 is a possible D gene (6 bases). The CDR3 extends over 12 amino acids. Trimming pared 3 bases from V and 4 bases from J, leaving 7 bases between. The germline V gene encodes CDR1 SGHDT and CDR2 YYEEEE. The CDR3 DNA reads as TGTGCCAGCAGCTCGACAGGCTATGGCTACACCTTC. Amino acids: CASSSTGYGYTF.

The chain joins TRBV7-8 to TRBJ1-4; D perhaps matches TRBD1 (6 bases). V lost 3 bases to trimming and J lost 4 bases, with 21 bases between them. This CDR3 is 18 amino acids long. Germline V lookup: CDR1 SGHVS, CDR2 FQNEAQ. CDR3 in amino acids: CASSLRGTLAGDNEKLFF. The CDR3 coding sequence is TGTGCCAGCAGCTTGCGAGGAACCCTGGCAGGGGATAATGAAAAACTGTTTTTT.

This chain uses TRBV27 with TRBJ2-1; D is unresolved. There are 13 residues in the CDR3. V dropped 0 bases and J dropped 10 bases, with 10 bases sitting between them. The germline V gene has CDR1 MNHEY and CDR2 SMNVEV (reference sequence). The CDR3 DNA reads TGTGCCAGCAGTTTATCTTACGTTGAGGAGCAGTTCTTC. It encodes CASSLSYVEEQFF.

The genes are TRBV2 and TRBJ2-2, with 9 positions matching TRBD2. There are 15 residues in the CDR3. With V trimmed by 4 bases and J by 5 bases, 5 bases remained unmatched. CDR1 SNHLY and CDR2 FYNNEI come from the germline V gene. In nucleotides, the CDR3 is TGTGCCAGCAGTGCGGCTAGCGGGATAACCGGGGAGCTGTTTTTT. It yields the protein CASSAASGITGELFF.

CDR3: CASSPPLGSSPNTDTQYF. In DNA form, the CDR3 reads TGTGCCAGCAGCCCCCCGCTCGGGAGCTCCCCGAACACAGATACGCAGTATTTT. The chain couples TRBV2 to TRBJ2-3; the D gene is possibly TRBD2 (6 bases). There are 18 residues in the CDR3. The V end was cut by 6 bases, the J end by 2 bases, with 24 bases between. Germline V CDR1 and CDR2: SNHLY, FYNNEI.

The chain recombines TRBV19 with TRBJ2-1; D uncertain. Germline-derived CDR1 and CDR2 are LNHDA and SQIVND (reference sequence). This CDR3 contains 15 residues. Trimming left V 10 bases short and J 2 bases short, with 18 bases between. This CDR3 is CATRVGSSPYNEQFF. DNA of the CDR3: TGTGCCACCCGAGTAGGGTCCAGCCCCTACAATGAGCAGTTCTTC.

The chain recombines TRBV7-9 with TRBJ1-5; D may be TRBD1 (5 bases). CDR3 size: 12 residues. V lost 5 bases to trimming and J lost 8 bases, with 10 bases between them. The germline V gene encodes CDR1 SEHNR and CDR2 FQNEAQ (reference sequence). CDR3 loop: CASSPSGEPQHF. DNA for the CDR3: TGTGCCAGCAGCCCTTCGGGGGAGCCCCAGCATTTT.

This chain connects TRBV7-9 to TRBJ2-7; 9 nucleotides align to TRBD1. Germline CDR1 is SEHNR and CDR2 is FQNEAQ (reference sequence). Trimming removed 6 bases from V and 4 bases from J; junction bases left unmatched: 7. The CDR3 loop spans 14 amino acids. The CDR3 DNA sequence: TGTGCCAGCAGGGCGAAACAGGGGGCTTACGAGCAGTACTTC. Protein sequence: CASRAKQGAYEQYF. Looking up the rest from reference TRBV7-9 and TRBJ2-7 gives the full variable domain: DTGVSQNPRHKITKRGQNVTFRCDPISEHNRLYWYRQTLGQGPEFLTYFQNEAQLEKSRLLSDRFSAERPKGSFSTLEIQRTEQGDSAMYLCASRAKQGAYEQYFGPGTRLTVT.

This clone came up once. The chain combines TRBV4-2 with TRBJ2-3; 8 nucleotides match TRBD2. The CDR3 contains 17 residues. V lost 0 bases to trimming and J lost 6 bases; unmatched junction nucleotides: 11. Germline-derived CDR1 and CDR2 are LGHNA and YNFKEQ. The DNA for the CDR3 is TGTGCCAGCAGCCAAGACCCCCCAGCGGGAGAAGGGGATACGCAGTATTTT. This translates into CASSQDPPAGEGDTQYF.

This chain joins TRBV28 and TRBJ2-3, with 8 positions matching TRBD1. The germline CDR1 and CDR2 sequences are MDHEN and SYDVKM. The V gene end was trimmed by 3 bases and the J gene end by 3 bases; junction bases not matched to a gene: 8. The length of the CDR3 is 16 residues. The CDR3 DNA sequence: TGTGCCAGCAGTTTCCTGACAGGGGATGGGACAGATACGCAGTATTTT. Translation: CASSFLTGDGTDTQYF. Filled out from reference TRBV28 and TRBJ2-3, the complete variable domain reads DVKVTQSSRYLVKRTGEKVFLECVQDMDHENMFWYRQDPGLGLRLIYFSYDVKMKEKGDIPEGYSVSREKKERFSLILESASTNQTSMYLCASSFLTGDGTDTQYFGPGTRLTVL.

The chain couples TRBV10-2 to TRBJ2-5; perhaps TRBD1 as D (6 bases). Germline CDR1 and CDR2: WSHSY and SAAADI. This CDR3 spans 16 amino acids. The V and J ends lost 2 bases and 2 bases respectively, with 15 bases between them. The CDR3 bases are TGCGCCAGCAGTGAGGGTAACCCGGGACATCAAGAGACCCAGTACTTC. It codes for CASSEGNPGHQETQYF.

This chain joins TRBV4-1 and TRBJ2-1, with D perhaps TRBD2 (6 bases). Trimming left V 4 bases short and J 5 bases short, with 18 bases between. The CDR3 loop spans 16 amino acids. From germline, CDR1 is MGHRA and CDR2 YSYEKL. CDR3 in amino acids: CASSPMGLANDNEQFF. The CDR3 DNA is TGCGCCAGCAGCCCAATGGGACTCGCTAACGACAATGAGCAGTTCTTC.

The chain combines TRBV28 with TRBJ2-1; tentative D call: TRBD1 (6 bases). Trimming removed 6 bases from V and 2 bases from J, with 14 bases in between. Germline V CDR1 and CDR2: MDHEN, SYDVKM. The length of the CDR3 is 15 residues. CDR3 coding DNA: TGTGCCAGCAGAGGACAGACGAACCCCTACAATGAGCAGTTCTTC. Encoded protein: CASRGQTNPYNEQFF.

V and J are TRBV7-9 and TRBJ1-2; a weak D match, TRBD1 (6 bases). The V end lost 6 bases, the J end lost 6 bases, and 14 bases lay between the germline ends. CDR3 length: 13 residues. The germline gives CDR1 SEHNR, CDR2 FQNEAQ (reference sequence). CDR3: CASSFTGFHGYTF. The CDR3 bases are TGTGCCAGCAGTTTTACAGGGTTTCATGGCTACACCTTC.

The gene calls are TRBV27 and TRBJ2-7; 9 positions agree with TRBD1. The CDR3 spans 15 residues. CDR1 is MNHEY and CDR2 is SMNVEV in the germline V gene (reference sequence). J lost 2 bases, V lost 3 bases, and 5 bases had no gene match. CDR3 in amino acids: CASSFRDRVPYEQYF. The DNA of the CDR3 is TGTGCCAGCAGTTTCCGGGACAGGGTGCCCTACGAGCAGTACTTC.

This chain connects TRBV7-9 to TRBJ1-3; 8 bases align to TRBD1. V gave up 5 bases and J gave up 2 bases; unmatched junction bases: 11. The CDR3 has 17 residues. The germline gives CDR1 SEHNR, CDR2 FQNEAQ (reference sequence). The CDR3 protein is CASSLNRGSPPGNTIYF. CDR3 nucleotide sequence: TGTGCCAGCAGCCTAAACAGGGGGAGTCCGCCTGGAAACACCATATATTTT.

The chain recombines TRBV27 with TRBJ2-1; perhaps TRBD2 as D (5 bases). CDR1 and CDR2 (germline): MNHEY, SMNVEV (reference sequence). This CDR3 has 12 residues. Trimming left V 6 bases short and J 7 bases short, with 10 bases between. The CDR3 sequence is CASRLRGNEQFF. The DNA of the CDR3 is TGTGCCAGCAGGTTACGGGGAAATGAGCAGTTCTTC.